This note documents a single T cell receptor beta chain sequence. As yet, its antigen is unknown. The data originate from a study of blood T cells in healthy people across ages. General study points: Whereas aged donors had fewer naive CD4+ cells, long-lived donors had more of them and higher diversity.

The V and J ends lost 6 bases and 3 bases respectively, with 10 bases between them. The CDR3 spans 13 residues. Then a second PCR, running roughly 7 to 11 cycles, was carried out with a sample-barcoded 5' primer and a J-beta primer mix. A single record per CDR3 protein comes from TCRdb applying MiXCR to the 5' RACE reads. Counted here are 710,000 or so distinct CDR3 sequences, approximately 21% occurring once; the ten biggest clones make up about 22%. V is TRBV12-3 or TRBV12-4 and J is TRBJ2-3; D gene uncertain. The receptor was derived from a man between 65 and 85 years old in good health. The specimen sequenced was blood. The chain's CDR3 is CASRYLVTDTQYF. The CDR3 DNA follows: TGTGCCAGCAGGTATCTGGTGACAGATACGCAGTATTTT.